The clone carrying this T cell receptor (beta chain) was found a few times. Its antigen is unknown. The source material, RNA transcripts, was used to amplify TCR beta CDR3 regions. With the HTBI primer set, the TCR CDR3 went through a first round of RT-PCR. TCRdb re-derived calls from the multiplex PCR reads in MiXCR, one entry per CDR3 protein. The sample lists about 600,000 distinct CDR3 sequences, about a sixth occurring once. The study left out patients who had uncontrolled infection, other autoimmune disease, pregnancy or lactation. Fresh peripheral blood, 10 ml, was the source of the PBMCs. The sample originates from a study of T cells in Graves' hyperthyroidism and ophthalmopathy. Study-level results: A model built on 13 V-J features separated ophthalmopathy from stable hyperthyroidism. Most thyroid clonotypes with frequency above 0.001 were detected in blood.

The source material was blood. This clonotype was obtained from a woman aged 40 to 55 with Graves' ophthalmopathy.

The CDR3 spells CASSDHRIRTRQETQYF. The CDR3 DNA follows: TGTGCCAGCAGCGATCACCGAATTAGGACACGTCAAGAGACCCAGTACTTC. The chain recombines TRBV7-6 with TRBJ2-5; TRBD1 might be the D (5 bases). Deletions cut 5 bases from V and 2 bases from J, with 21 bases between. Per germline, CDR1 SGHVS and CDR2 FNYEAQ. The CDR3 runs 17 residues.